A selection of T cell receptor beta chains follows, all from one sample in a study of cytomegalovirus exposure and HLA in healthy donors. Clones were sequenced by immunoSEQ multiplex PCR, and TCRdb holds only the in-frame ones, with some missing. The sample has tens of thousands of clones; 80% to 90% are singletons. Sequenced: PBMCs. The receptors were gathered from a man between 25 and 39 years old in good health and CMV-seropositive. Both conserved end residues are part of each CDR3. A D gene is named only where the DNA matches it firmly. The size field is filled for only some rows; it gives once, few, many or a size class.

V gene	J gene	D gene	clone size	CDR3 protein	CDR3 DNA
TRBV7-2	TRBJ2-2	-	-	CASSSTSPGELFF	TGTGCCAGCAGCTCAACTAGCCCCGGGGAGCTGTTTTTT
TRBV7-9	TRBJ1-1	-	-	CASSGARDMNTEAFF	TGTGCCAGCAGCGGTGCCAGAGACATGAACACTGAAGCTTTCTTT
TRBV2	TRBJ2-2	-	-	CASALQGRTGELFF	TGTGCCAGCGCGTTACAGGGTCGGACCGGGGAGCTGTTTTTT
TRBV5-6	TRBJ2-1	TRBD2	-	CASSLMGLAGGNEQFF	TGTGCCAGCAGCTTGATGGGACTAGCGGGAGGTAATGAGCAGTTCTTC
TRBV27	TRBJ2-6	-	once	CASSSGATGANVLTF	TGTGCCAGCAGTTCAGGGGCTACTGGGGCCAACGTCCTGACTTTC
TRBV5-4	TRBJ2-7	TRBD1	-	CASSPDRFGVSYEQYF	TGTGCCAGCAGCCCGGACAGGTTCGGAGTCTCCTACGAGCAGTACTTC
TRBV5-1	TRBJ2-1	TRBD2	-	CASSSGLALGSSYNEQFF	TGCGCCAGCAGCTCGGGACTAGCGCTAGGTAGCTCCTACAATGAGCAGTTCTTC
TRBV11-2	TRBJ2-1	TRBD2	-	CASTKWTSGRSWNEQFF	TGTGCCAGCACCAAATGGACTAGCGGGAGAAGTTGGAATGAGCAGTTCTTC
TRBV10-3	TRBJ2-2	TRBD1	-	CAIGDRGSTGELFF	TGTGCCATCGGCGACAGGGGTTCCACCGGGGAGCTGTTTTTT
TRBV5-1	TRBJ2-1	TRBD2	-	CASSLPGLAGYNEQFF	TGCGCCAGCAGCCTACCGGGACTAGCGGGGTACAATGAGCAGTTCTTC
TRBV15	TRBJ2-5	TRBD1	-	CATSSGQLQETQYF	TGTGCCACCAGCTCGGGACAGCTCCAAGAGACCCAGTACTTC
TRBV4-1	TRBJ1-5	-	once	CASSQGGENNQPQHF	TGCGCCAGCAGCCAAGGAGGAGAGAACAATCAGCCCCAGCATTTT
TRBV4-3	TRBJ2-1	TRBD1	once	CASSQGDRGRFSYNEQFF	TGCGCCAGCAGCCAAGGTGACAGGGGGCGTTTCTCCTACAATGAGCAGTTCTTC
TRBV27	TRBJ2-1	TRBD2	-	CASSQTQLASSYNEQFF	TGTGCCAGCAGCCAAACTCAACTAGCGAGCTCCTACAATGAGCAGTTCTTC
TRBV28	TRBJ2-7	-	-	CASSLSEPNYEQYF	TGTGCCAGCAGTTTATCGGAGCCCAATTACGAGCAGTACTTC
TRBV30	TRBJ1-2	-	-	CAWSPGGYTF	TGTGCCTGGAGTCCCGGGGGCTACACCTTC
TRBV11-2	TRBJ2-3	-	-	CASSLEWTNTDTQYF	TGTGCCAGCAGCTTAGAATGGACTAACACAGATACGCAGTATTTT
TRBV2	TRBJ2-5	-	once	CASSEGRTWYQETQYF	TGTGCCAGCAGTGAGGGCAGAACTTGGTACCAAGAGACCCAGTACTTC
TRBV6-5	TRBJ2-7	TRBD2	-	CASRKTSGSLYEQYF	TGTGCCAGCAGAAAAACTAGCGGGAGCCTCTACGAGCAGTACTTC
TRBV2	TRBJ2-3	-	once	CASSDAGSYTQYF	TGTGCCAGCAGTGACGCGGGATCGTATACGCAGTATTTT
TRBV28	TRBJ1-5	-	-	CASSFPRQPQHF	TGTGCCAGCAGTTTCCCCCGTCAGCCCCAGCATTTT
TRBV28	TRBJ2-7	-	-	CASSGTGTGVSYEQYF	TGTGCCAGCAGTGGAACCGGGACTGGGGTCTCCTACGAGCAGTACTTC
TRBV11-2	TRBJ2-1	TRBD2	-	CASSSTSGLYNEQFF	TGTGCCAGCAGCTCTACTAGCGGGCTATACAATGAGCAGTTCTTC